This T cell receptor (beta chain) appears in the sequencing data of a study of blood T cell repertoires in COVID-19. Clones were read by immunoSEQ multiplex PCR, and TCRdb kept only the in-frame ones, dropping some. Seen here are about 140,000 clones, around 88% observed once, and the top ten hold about 5%. The CDR3 sequence is 14 residues long. The germline V gene encodes CDR1 SGHNT and CDR2 YYREEE (reference sequence). J was trimmed by 10 bases and V by 3 bases; bases with no gene match: 10. The genes are TRBV5-4 and TRBJ2-7; TRBD1 agrees at 10 bases. This TCR was recovered from a human donor in a cohort sampled during active COVID-19. The sequencing sample was made of peripheral blood. CDR3 DNA: TGTGCCAGCAGCTCAAGACAGGGGGCTCCTACCCAGTACTTC. Encoded protein: CASSSRQGAPTQYF.